A single sample is the source of the 10 T cell receptor beta chains below, sequenced in a study of control samples from healthy donors and cancer patients. Measured with immunoSEQ multiplex PCR; TCRdb has only the in-frame clones, and not every one. The data hold roughly 170,000 clones, with approximately 92% observed a single time. Sequenced input: blood. These receptor sequences come from a woman between 40 and 55 years old in good health.

V usage is TRBV5-6 and J usage is TRBJ1-2, with unresolved D. There are 11 residues in the CDR3. Trimming removed 4 bases from V and 8 bases from J, with 9 bases in between. The germline V gene encodes CDR1 SGHDT and CDR2 YYEEEE. This chain's CDR3 is CASSNTRGYTF. CDR3 nucleotide sequence: TGTGCCAGCAGCAATACTCGCGGCTACACCTTC.

The V gene is TRBV3-1 (or the pseudogene TRBV3-2), the J gene TRBJ1-2, with D maybe TRBD1 (6 bases). The CDR3 totals 15 residues. V lost 1 base and J lost 3, with 12 bases in between. The germline V gene encodes CDR1 LGHDT and CDR2 YNNKEL (reference sequence). The CDR3 sequence: CASSQAPGGYYGYTF. The CDR3 DNA sequence: TGTGCCAGCAGCCAAGCTCCGGGGGGCTACTATGGCTACACCTTC.

This clone was picked up one time. The CDR3 here is CASSSGPGNTIYF. The CDR3 nucleotides read TGTGCCAGCAGCAGTGGACCTGGAAACACCATATATTTT. J is TRBJ1-3 and V is TRBV7-7; D not certain. Germline V CDR1 and CDR2: SSHAT, FNYEAQ (reference sequence). This CDR3 has 13 residues. V shed 5 bases and J shed 2 bases, with 7 bases lying between them.

The V gene is TRBV19, the J gene TRBJ2-2; tentatively, D is TRBD2 (6 bases). The CDR3 spans 13 residues. V lost 3 bases and J lost 9, with 11 bases in between. Germline loops: CDR1 LNHDA, CDR2 SQIVND (reference sequence). CDR3 region: CASSISGLRELFF. DNA of the CDR3: TGTGCCAGTAGTATTTCTGGACTACGGGAGCTGTTTTTT. Combining the CDR3 with reference TRBV19 and TRBJ2-2 gives the whole variable domain DGGITQSPKYLFRKEGQNVTLSCEQNLNHDAMYWYRQDPGQGLRLIYYSQIVNDFQKGDIAEGYSVSREKKESFPLTVTSAQKNPTAFYLCASSISGLRELFFGEGSRLTVL.

This clone was detected once. The V gene is TRBV28, the J gene TRBJ2-6; TRBD1 matches at 8 bases. Trimming cost V 6 bases and J 2 bases; bases outside gene matches: 9. This CDR3 is 17 amino acids long. Germline CDR1 is MDHEN and CDR2 is SYDVKM. The CDR3 is CASSAGGAPAGANVLTF. The CDR3 bases are TGTGCCAGCAGCGCAGGGGGCGCCCCGGCTGGGGCCAACGTCCTGACTTTC.

The chain carries TRBV6-5 and TRBJ2-3; D not certain. CDR1 and CDR2 (germline): MNHEY, SVGAGI. This CDR3 spans 12 amino acids. V was trimmed by 6 bases and J by 2 bases, leaving 6 bases between them. The CDR3 DNA follows: TGTGCCAGCAGCCCGAACACAGATACGCAGTATTTT. Translation gives CASSPNTDTQYF.

The chain couples TRBV10-1 to TRBJ2-3; D remains ambiguous. The germline gives CDR1 WNHNN, CDR2 SYGVQD (reference sequence). V gave up 5 bases and J gave up 2 bases, with 8 bases separating them. The length of the CDR3 is 13 residues. The CDR3 nucleotides are TGCGCCAGCAGTCCGTATATCACAGATACGCAGTATTTT. It specifies CASSPYITDTQYF.

The rearrangement joins TRBV29-1 to TRBJ1-2; perhaps TRBD1 as D (6 bases). CDR3 size: 10 residues. Between the trimmed V and J ends, which lost 4 bases and 8 bases, there was a span of 8 bases. In germline, CDR1 is SQVTM, CDR2 ANQGSEA. The CDR3 region is CSVAGEGYTF. As DNA, the CDR3 is TGCAGCGTTGCAGGGGAGGGCTACACCTTC.

This chain uses TRBV3-1 (or the pseudogene TRBV3-2) with TRBJ1-2, with D perhaps TRBD1 (5 bases). Per the germline V gene, CDR1 is LGHDT and CDR2 is YNNKEL (reference sequence). The ends were cut back, 0 bases at V and 4 bases at J, with 21 bases in the middle. The CDR3 runs 18 residues. CDR3 DNA sequence: TGTGCCAGCAGCCAAGACCACGGCAGGTCTCGGGACTCCTATGGCTACACCTTC. As protein: CASSQDHGRSRDSYGYTF.

The CDR3 is CASSQHIRGGLITEAFF. CDR3 sequence (DNA): TGCGCCAGCAGCCAGCACATTCGGGGGGGGCTAATCACTGAAGCTTTCTTT. The chain carries TRBV4-1 and TRBJ1-1, with D tentatively TRBD1 (6 bases). The germline V gene has CDR1 MGHRA and CDR2 YSYEKL. CDR3 length: 17 amino acids. Trimming took off 3 bases at V and 4 bases at J, with 21 bases between the two ends.